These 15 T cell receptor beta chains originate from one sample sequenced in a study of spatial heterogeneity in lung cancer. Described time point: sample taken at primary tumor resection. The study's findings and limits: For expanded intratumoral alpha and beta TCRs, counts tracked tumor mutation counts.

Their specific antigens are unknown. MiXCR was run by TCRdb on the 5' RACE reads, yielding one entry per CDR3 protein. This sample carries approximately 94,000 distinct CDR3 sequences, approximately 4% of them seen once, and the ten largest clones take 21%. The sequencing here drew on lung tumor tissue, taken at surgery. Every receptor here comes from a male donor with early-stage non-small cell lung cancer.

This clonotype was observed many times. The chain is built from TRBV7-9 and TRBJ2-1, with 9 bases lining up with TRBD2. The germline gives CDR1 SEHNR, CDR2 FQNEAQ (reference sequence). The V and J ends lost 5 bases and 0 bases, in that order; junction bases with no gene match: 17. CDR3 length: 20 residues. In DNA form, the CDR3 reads TGTGCCAGCAGCGCGGGGTTGGGTAGCGGGAGTCATCGCTCCTACAATGAGCAGTTCTTC. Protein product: CASSAGLGSGSHRSYNEQFF.

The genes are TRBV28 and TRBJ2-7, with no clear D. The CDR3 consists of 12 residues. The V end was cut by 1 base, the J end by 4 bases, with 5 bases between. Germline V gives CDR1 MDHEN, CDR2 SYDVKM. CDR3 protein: CASSLSEYEQYF. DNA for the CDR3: TGTGCCAGCAGTTTATCGGAATACGAGCAGTACTTC.

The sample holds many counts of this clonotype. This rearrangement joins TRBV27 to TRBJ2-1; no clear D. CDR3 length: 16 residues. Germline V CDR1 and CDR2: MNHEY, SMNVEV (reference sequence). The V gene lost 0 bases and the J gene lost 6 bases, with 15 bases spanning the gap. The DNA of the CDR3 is TGTGCCAGCAGTTTATCTTCCCTCCGGACCCCCAATGAGCAGTTCTTC. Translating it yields CASSLSSLRTPNEQFF.

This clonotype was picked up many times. CDR3 DNA sequence: TGCAGTGCTAGGGAGGACATGAACACTGAAGCTTTCTTT. Its protein product is CSAREDMNTEAFF. The chain has TRBV20-1 and TRBJ1-1, with TRBD1 as a possible D gene (5 bases). Trimming took off 3 bases at V and 0 bases at J, with 8 bases between the two ends. The CDR3 consists of 13 residues. Per germline, CDR1 DFQATT and CDR2 SNEGSKA (reference sequence).

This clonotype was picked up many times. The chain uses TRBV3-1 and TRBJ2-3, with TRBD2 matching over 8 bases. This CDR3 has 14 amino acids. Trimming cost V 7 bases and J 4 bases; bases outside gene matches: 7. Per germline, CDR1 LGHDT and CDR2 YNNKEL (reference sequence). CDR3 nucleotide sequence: TGTGCCAGCACCGGGGTAGCGGGATCAGATACGCAGTATTTT. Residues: CASTGVAGSDTQYF.

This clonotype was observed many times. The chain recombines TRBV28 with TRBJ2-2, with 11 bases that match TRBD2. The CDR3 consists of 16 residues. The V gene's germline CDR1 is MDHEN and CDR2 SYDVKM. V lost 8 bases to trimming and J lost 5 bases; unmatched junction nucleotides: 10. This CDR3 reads CASELSGTSGTGELFF. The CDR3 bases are TGTGCCAGCGAATTATCCGGGACTAGCGGTACCGGGGAGCTGTTTTTT.

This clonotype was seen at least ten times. The CDR3 protein is CSANPRNNEQFF. CDR3 in DNA: TGCAGTGCGAACCCTAGAAACAATGAGCAGTTCTTC. This sequence joins TRBV20-1 and TRBJ2-1; D unresolved. Trimming left V 6 bases short and J 5 bases short, with 11 bases between. Germline assignment: CDR1 DFQATT and CDR2 SNEGSKA (reference sequence). The CDR3 loop spans 12 amino acids.

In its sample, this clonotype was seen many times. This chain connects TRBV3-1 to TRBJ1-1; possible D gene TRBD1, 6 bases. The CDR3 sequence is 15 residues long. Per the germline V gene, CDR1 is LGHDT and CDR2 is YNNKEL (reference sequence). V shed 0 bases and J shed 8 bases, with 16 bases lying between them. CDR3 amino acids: CASSQDFRGVAEAFF. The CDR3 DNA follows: TGTGCCAGCAGCCAAGATTTTAGGGGGGTAGCCGAAGCTTTCTTT.

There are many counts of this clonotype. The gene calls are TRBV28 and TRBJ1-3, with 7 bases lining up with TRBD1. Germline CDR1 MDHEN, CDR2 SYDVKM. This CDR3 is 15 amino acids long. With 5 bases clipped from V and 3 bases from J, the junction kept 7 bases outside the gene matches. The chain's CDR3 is CASSVSGGYGNTIYF. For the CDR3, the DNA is TGTGCCAGCAGTGTATCAGGGGGATATGGAAACACCATATATTTT.

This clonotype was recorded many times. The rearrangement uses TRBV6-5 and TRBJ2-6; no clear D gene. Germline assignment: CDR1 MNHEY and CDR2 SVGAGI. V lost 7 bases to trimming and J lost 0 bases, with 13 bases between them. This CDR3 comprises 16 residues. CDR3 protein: CASKVSGFSGANVLTF. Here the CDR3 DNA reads TGTGCCAGCAAGGTGTCGGGTTTCTCTGGGGCCAACGTCCTGACTTTC.

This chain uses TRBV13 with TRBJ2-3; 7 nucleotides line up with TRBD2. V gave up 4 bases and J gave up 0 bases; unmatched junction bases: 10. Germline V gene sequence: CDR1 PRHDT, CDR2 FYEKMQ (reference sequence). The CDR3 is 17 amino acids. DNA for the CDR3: TGTGCCAGCAGCTCGTCGACTAGCAGGCCTAGCACAGATACGCAGTATTTT. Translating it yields CASSSSTSRPSTDTQYF.

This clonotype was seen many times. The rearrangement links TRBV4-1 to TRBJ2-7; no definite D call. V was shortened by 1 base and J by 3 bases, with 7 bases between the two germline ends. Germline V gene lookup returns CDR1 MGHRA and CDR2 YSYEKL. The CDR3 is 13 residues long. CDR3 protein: CASSQAMGYEQYF. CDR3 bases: TGCGCCAGCAGCCAAGCAATGGGCTACGAGCAGTACTTC.

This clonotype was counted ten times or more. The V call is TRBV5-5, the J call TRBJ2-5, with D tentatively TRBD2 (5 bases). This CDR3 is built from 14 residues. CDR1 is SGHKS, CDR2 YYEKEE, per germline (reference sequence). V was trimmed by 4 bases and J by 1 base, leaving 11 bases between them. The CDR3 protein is CASSTDYSQETQYF. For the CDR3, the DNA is TGTGCCAGCAGCACAGACTACTCCCAAGAGACCCAGTACTTC.

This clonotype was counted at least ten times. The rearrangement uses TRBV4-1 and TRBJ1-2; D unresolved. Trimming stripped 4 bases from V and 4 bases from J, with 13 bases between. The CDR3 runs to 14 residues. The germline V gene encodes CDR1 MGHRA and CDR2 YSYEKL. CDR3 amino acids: CASSLRRQTYGYTF. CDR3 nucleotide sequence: TGCGCCAGCAGCCTTAGGAGGCAGACCTATGGCTACACCTTC.

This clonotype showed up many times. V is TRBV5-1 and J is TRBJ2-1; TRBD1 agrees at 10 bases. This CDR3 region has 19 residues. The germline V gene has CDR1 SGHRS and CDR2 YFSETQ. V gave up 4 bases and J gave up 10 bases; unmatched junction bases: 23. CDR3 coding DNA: TGCGCCAGCAGCACTGGGACAGGGGCCATAGGGTCGGGGTTTTGGGAGCAGTTCTTC. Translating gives CASSTGTGAIGSGFWEQFF.